The present T cell receptor beta chain was sequenced within a study of identical twins. Via MiXCR, TCRdb re-called the 5' RACE reads, giving one row per CDR3 protein. The repertoire holds a few hundred thousand distinct CDR3 sequences, with around 12% as singletons. The CDR3 runs 14 residues. V lost 2 bases and J lost 7, with 15 bases in between. The study, taken as a whole, reports: High-abundance cord blood beta clonotypes had fewer insertions; memory repertoires showed none. Invariant MAIT and iNKT cells are populations that could partly confound zero-insertion analyses. Rather than following the same donors, the conclusions depended on cross-sectional statistical analysis.

In its sample, this clonotype was seen a few times. Its cognate antigen is unknown. This sample was also put to use in a study of yellow fever vaccine responses in identical twins.

This chain connects TRBV12-3 or TRBV12-4 to TRBJ2-7, with TRBD2 as a possible D gene (6 bases). This TCR came from a woman in her late teens or twenties in good health. Input material: CD8+ T cells sorted from blood. CDR3 loop: CASSLLVLGGEQYF. The CDR3 DNA follows: TGTGCCAGCAGTTTATTAGTTCTTGGGGGGGAGCAGTACTTC.